This entry describes one T cell receptor (beta chain). Its antigen is currently unknown. Investigators prepared the TCR beta libraries by applying iRepertoire HTBI primers and Arm-PCR of CDR3 regions. MiXCR, applied by TCRdb to the multiplex PCR reads, yields one record per CDR3 protein. The sample includes about 660,000 distinct CDR3 sequences, 25% to 35% of them seen just once. The sample is drawn from a study of regulatory T cells in long-lasting Graves disease. Germline CDR1 MDHEN, CDR2 SYDVKM. The ends were cut back, 3 bases at V and 2 bases at J, with 8 bases in the middle. The CDR3 spans 13 residues. The study's findings and limits: Persistent disease preferred TRBV28, TRBJ1-2 and TRBJ2-5. Persistent cases of Graves' showed reduced TCR diversity relative to newly diagnosed patients.

The time point: persistent/refractory GD, antithyroid drugs over 5 years with positive TRAb. From RNA extracted from PBMCs, the TCR library was made. EDTA tubes received around 9 milliliters of collected peripheral blood. The V and J genes are TRBV28 and TRBJ2-7; D gene ambiguous. Material: peripheral blood mononuclear cells (PBMCs), obtained when the disease was refractory, from a patient treated with antithyroid drugs. The TCR comes from a female donor with Graves disease. CDR3 DNA sequence: TGTGCCAGCAGTTTTAGCACCCCCTACGAGCAGTACTTC. It specifies CASSFSTPYEQYF.